This T cell receptor (beta chain) was retrieved from a study of shared clonotypes between healthy human individuals. Study summary: Each donor's CD8 memory used one plate, CD8 naive two, each CD4 subset three. Overall study results and limits: The study generally estimated greater richness for naive than memory subsets.

Method: immunoSEQ multiplex PCR; TCRdb's copy keeps in-frame clones and lacks some. Of approximately 2,000,000 clones listed, roughly 95% are singletons. Only CD45RO-negative cells positively selected for CCR7 counted as naive CD8 cells, so terminally differentiated effector memory CD45RA+ cells were excluded. The donors were adults (healthy and HIV-negative) with no recent acute infections or vaccinations. Turning to this clone: Its antigen remains unknown.

The sequenced material came from naive CD8+ T cells from PBMCs. The TCR sequence derives from a man between 18 and 29 years old in good health. Some clones in this sample may be carry-over from other donors' samples.

The DNA of the CDR3 is TGTGCCAGCAGCCCCTACGGGCAGGGGGGAAACATTCAGTACTTC. It translates to CASSPYGQGGNIQYF. The chain links TRBV9 to TRBJ2-4; D is possibly TRBD1 (7 bases). The CDR3 sequence is 15 residues long. Germline V gene data show CDR1 as SGDLS and CDR2 as YYNGEE. The V gene lost 4 bases and the J gene lost 6 bases, with 17 bases spanning the gap.